The source of this T cell receptor beta chain is a study of blood T cell repertoires in COVID-19. Overall study context: Acute and convalescent COVID-19 samples came from the United States, Italy and Spain. PBMCs, B-cell-depleted T cells, or T cells were the source of the cDNA or gDNA that made up the material.

Germline V gene lookup returns CDR1 LNHDA and CDR2 SQIVND (reference sequence). The CDR3 contains 13 residues. V shed 3 bases and J shed 5 bases, with 10 bases lying between them. Per the study methods: For nucleated cells, counts were estimated from reference gene primer amplification. The table came from immunoSEQ multiplex PCR; TCRdb's copy has only in-frame clones and leaves some out. V and J calls and clone size are copied from that table; D and trimming were computed from the DNA. This sample carries hundreds of thousands of clones, 65% to 90% of them seen once, and the ten largest clones take around 6.9%.

This TCR derives from a human donor in a cohort sampled during active COVID-19. The chain employs TRBV19 and TRBJ1-1, with D uncertain. Sequenced sample: peripheral blood. The CDR3 region is CASSMTERTEAFF. The CDR3, as DNA: TGTGCCAGTAGTATGACTGAGCGGACTGAAGCTTTCTTT.